The present T cell receptor beta chain was sequenced within a study of immune cell composition in non-small cell lung cancer. The protocol was immunoSEQ multiplex PCR, while the TCRdb copy is restricted to in-frame clones and leaves out a portion. This table holds 1,500 to 2,500 clones, approximately 72% found once. Normal lung was taken at the farthest possible site, at least 3 cm from tumour. The CDR3 totals 12 residues. From germline, CDR1 is SGHRS and CDR2 YFSETQ. Trimming shortened V by 5 bases and J by 0 bases, and 6 bases separated the two germline ends. Turning to this clone: As yet, its antigen is unknown.

The study's findings and limits: Dominant in vivo tumour-associated clones were not shown to share tumour-reactive sequences.

The gene calls are TRBV5-1 and TRBJ2-7; the D is unclear. This clonotype was obtained from a human donor with non-small cell lung cancer. The specimen sequenced was non-adjacent lung tissue. CDR3 in DNA: TGCGCCAGCAGTTACAGCTCCTACGAGCAGTACTTC. It yields the protein CASSYSSYEQYF.